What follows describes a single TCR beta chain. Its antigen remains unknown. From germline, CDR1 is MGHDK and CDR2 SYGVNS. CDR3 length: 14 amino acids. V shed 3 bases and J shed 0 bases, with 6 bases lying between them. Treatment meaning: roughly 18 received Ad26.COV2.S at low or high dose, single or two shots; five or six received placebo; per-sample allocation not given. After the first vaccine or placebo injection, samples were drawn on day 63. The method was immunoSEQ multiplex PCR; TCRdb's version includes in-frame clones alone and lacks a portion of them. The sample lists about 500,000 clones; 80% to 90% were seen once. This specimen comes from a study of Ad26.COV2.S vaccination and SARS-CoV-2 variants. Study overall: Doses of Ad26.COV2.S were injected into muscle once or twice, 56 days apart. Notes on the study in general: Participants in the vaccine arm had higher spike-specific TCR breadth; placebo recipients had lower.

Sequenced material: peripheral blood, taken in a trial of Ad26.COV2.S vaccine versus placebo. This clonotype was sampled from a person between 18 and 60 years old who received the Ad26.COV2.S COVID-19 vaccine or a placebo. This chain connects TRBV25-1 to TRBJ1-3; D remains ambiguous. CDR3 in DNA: TGTGCCAGCAGTGAGAGGGTCTCTGGAAACACCATATATTTT. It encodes CASSERVSGNTIYF.